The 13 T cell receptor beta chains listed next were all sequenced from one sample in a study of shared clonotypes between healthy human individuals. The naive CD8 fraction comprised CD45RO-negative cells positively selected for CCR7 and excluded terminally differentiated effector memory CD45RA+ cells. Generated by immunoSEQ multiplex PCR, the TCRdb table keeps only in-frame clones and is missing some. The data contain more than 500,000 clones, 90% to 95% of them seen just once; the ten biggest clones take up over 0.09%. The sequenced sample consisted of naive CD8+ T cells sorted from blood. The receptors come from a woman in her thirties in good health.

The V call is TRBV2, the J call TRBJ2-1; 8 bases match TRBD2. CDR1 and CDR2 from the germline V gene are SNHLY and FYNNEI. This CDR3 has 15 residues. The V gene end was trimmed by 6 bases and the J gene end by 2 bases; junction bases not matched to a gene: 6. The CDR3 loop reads CASRGGLVAYNEQFF. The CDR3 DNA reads TGTGCCAGCAGGGGGGGACTAGTTGCCTACAATGAGCAGTTCTTC.

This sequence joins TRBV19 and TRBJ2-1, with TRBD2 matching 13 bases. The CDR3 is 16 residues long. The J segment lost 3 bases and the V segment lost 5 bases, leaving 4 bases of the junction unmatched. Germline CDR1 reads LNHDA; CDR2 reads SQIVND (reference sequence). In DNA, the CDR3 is TGTGCCAGTAGTCCGTGGACTAGCGGGAGCTACAATGAGCAGTTCTTC. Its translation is CASSPWTSGSYNEQFF.

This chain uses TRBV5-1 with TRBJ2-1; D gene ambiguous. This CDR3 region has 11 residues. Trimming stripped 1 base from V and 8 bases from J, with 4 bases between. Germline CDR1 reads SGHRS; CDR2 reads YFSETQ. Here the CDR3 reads CASSLFDEQFF. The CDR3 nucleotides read TGCGCCAGCAGCTTGTTCGATGAGCAGTTCTTC.

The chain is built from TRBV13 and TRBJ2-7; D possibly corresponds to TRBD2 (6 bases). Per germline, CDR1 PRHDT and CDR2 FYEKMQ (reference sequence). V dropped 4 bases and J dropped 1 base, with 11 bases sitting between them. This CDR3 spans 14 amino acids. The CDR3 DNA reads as TGTGCCAGCAGCTCGCGGGGCCGGTCCTACGAGCAGTACTTC. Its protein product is CASSSRGRSYEQYF.

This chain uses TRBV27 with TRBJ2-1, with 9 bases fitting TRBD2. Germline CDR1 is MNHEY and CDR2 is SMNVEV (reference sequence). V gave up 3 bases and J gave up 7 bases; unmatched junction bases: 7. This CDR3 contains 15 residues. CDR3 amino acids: CASSFVLAGKNEQFF. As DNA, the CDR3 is TGTGCCAGCAGTTTTGTCCTAGCGGGAAAGAATGAGCAGTTCTTC.

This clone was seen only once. CDR3: CASSPRTGTYEQYF. The CDR3 bases are TGTGCCAGCAGCCCCCGGACAGGGACCTACGAGCAGTACTTC. This rearrangement joins TRBV7-2 to TRBJ2-7, with 8 bases matching TRBD1. CDR1 SGHTA and CDR2 FQGNSA come from the germline V gene. V was pared by 5 bases and J by 2 bases, with 5 bases of the junction left unmatched. The CDR3 is 14 residues long.

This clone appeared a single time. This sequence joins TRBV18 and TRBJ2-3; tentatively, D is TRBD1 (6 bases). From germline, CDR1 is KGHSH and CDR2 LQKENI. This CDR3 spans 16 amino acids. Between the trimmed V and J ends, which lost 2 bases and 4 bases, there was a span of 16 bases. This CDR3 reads CASSPAQGNVPDTQYF. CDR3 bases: TGTGCCAGCTCACCAGCTCAGGGGAACGTTCCAGATACGCAGTATTTT. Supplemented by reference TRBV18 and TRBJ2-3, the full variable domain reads NAGVMQNPRHLVRRRGQEARLRCSPMKGHSHVYWYRQLPEEGLKFMVYLQKENIIDESGMPKERFSAEFPKEGPSILRIQQVVRGDSAAYFCASSPAQGNVPDTQYFGPGTRLTVL.

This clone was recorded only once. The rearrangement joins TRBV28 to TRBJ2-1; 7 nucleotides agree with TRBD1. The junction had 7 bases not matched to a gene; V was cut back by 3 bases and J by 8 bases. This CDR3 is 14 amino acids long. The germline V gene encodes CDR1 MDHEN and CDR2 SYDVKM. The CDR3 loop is CASSFQGEGHEQFF. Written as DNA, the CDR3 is TGTGCCAGCAGTTTCCAGGGGGAAGGCCATGAGCAGTTCTTC.

DNA of the CDR3: TGTGCCAGCAGTTCTCCAGGGGGTAAGGGCTACACCTTC. This gives the protein CASSSPGGKGYTF. The V and J genes are TRBV11-2 and TRBJ1-2, with TRBD1 identical over 7 bases. Germline-derived CDR1 and CDR2 are SGHAT and FQNNGV. The CDR3 extends over 13 amino acids. V dropped 6 bases and J dropped 8; count of bases not matched to a gene: 9.

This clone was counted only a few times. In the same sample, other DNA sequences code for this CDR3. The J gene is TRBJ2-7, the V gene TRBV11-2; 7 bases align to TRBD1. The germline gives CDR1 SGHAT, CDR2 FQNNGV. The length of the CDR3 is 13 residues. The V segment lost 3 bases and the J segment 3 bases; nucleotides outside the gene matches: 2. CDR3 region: CASSLGQSYEQYF. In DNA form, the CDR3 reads TGTGCCAGCAGCTTGGGACAGAGCTACGAGCAGTACTTC.

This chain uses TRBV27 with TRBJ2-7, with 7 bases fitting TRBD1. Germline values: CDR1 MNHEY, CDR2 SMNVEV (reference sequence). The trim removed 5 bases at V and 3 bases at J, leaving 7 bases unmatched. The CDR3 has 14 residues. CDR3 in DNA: TGTGCCAGCAGTCTGGGGACAGAAAACTACGAGCAGTACTTC. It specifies CASSLGTENYEQYF.

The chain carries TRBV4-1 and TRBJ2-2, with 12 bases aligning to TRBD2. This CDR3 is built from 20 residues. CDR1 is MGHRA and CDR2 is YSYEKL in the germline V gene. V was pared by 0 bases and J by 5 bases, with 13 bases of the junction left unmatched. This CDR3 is CASSQEGGSSGRAYTGELFF. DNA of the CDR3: TGCGCCAGCAGCCAAGAAGGCGGGTCTAGCGGGAGGGCCTATACCGGGGAGCTGTTTTTT.

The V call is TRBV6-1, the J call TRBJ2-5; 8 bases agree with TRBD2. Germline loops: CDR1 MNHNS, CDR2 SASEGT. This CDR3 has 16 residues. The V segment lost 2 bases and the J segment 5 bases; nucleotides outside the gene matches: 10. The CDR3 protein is CASSEITSGRWETQYF. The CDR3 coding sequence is TGTGCCAGCAGTGAAATCACTAGCGGTAGATGGGAGACCCAGTACTTC.